A selection of T cell receptor beta chains follows, all from one sample in a study of cytomegalovirus exposure and HLA in healthy donors. Assay used: immunoSEQ multiplex PCR; TCRdb lists only in-frame clones, some missing. In all, the sample yields under 200,000 clones. Sequencing was done on a sample of PBMCs. The receptors were sampled from a woman under 30 in good health and CMV-seropositive. Each CDR3 is given with its conserved first and last residue. Each record gives: V gene, D gene, J gene, CDR3 DNA, CDR3 protein. A D gene is named only where the DNA matches it firmly.

v_call: TRBV11-1; d_call: TRBD2; j_call: TRBJ2-7; cdr3_nt: TGTGCCAGCAGCCAAAAATTCAAAAGCGGGGGGGTCTACGAGCAGTACTTC; cdr3_aa: CASSQKFKSGGVYEQYF
v_call: TRBV4-3; d_call: TRBD2; j_call: TRBJ2-1; cdr3_nt: TGCGCCAGCAGGACGATTCGGGGGGGGAGCTCCTACAATGAGCAGTTCTTC; cdr3_aa: CASRTIRGGSSYNEQFF
v_call: TRBV11-2; d_call: TRBD2; j_call: TRBJ2-7; cdr3_nt: TGTGCCAGCAGCTCGACCGGGACTAGCACCTACGAGCAGTACTTC; cdr3_aa: CASSSTGTSTYEQYF
v_call: TRBV2; d_call: TRBD1; j_call: TRBJ2-1; cdr3_nt: TGTGCCGGATCACCGGGACAGGGGGCTGGAGGCGAGCAGTTCTTC; cdr3_aa: CAGSPGQGAGGEQFF
v_call: TRBV7-9; d_call: .; j_call: TRBJ1-1; cdr3_nt: TGTGCCAGCAGCGTAGGGGCAGGGGTGACTGAAGCTTTCTTT; cdr3_aa: CASSVGAGVTEAFF
v_call: TRBV7-9; d_call: TRBD1; j_call: TRBJ1-1; cdr3_nt: TGTGCCAGCAGCTCCCAAAAACAGGGGCCCAGATTCCTGAACACTGAAGCTTTCTTT; cdr3_aa: CASSSQKQGPRFLNTEAFF
v_call: TRBV7-2; d_call: TRBD2; j_call: TRBJ2-2; cdr3_nt: TGTGCCAGCAGCTCCTTGACTAGCGGGGATGCCGGGGAGCTGTTTTTT; cdr3_aa: CASSSLTSGDAGELFF
v_call: TRBV18; d_call: TRBD1; j_call: TRBJ1-2; cdr3_nt: TGTGCCAGCTCACCCTCGGACAGGTTTAACTATGGCTACACCTTC; cdr3_aa: CASSPSDRFNYGYTF
v_call: TRBV2; d_call: .; j_call: TRBJ1-3; cdr3_nt: TGTGCCAGCAGTGTACAGGGAGGAAACACCATATATTTT; cdr3_aa: CASSVQGGNTIYF
v_call: TRBV5-1; d_call: TRBD2; j_call: TRBJ2-7; cdr3_nt: TGCGCCAGCAGCACCGGACTAGCGGAGAGCTACGAGCAGTACTTC; cdr3_aa: CASSTGLAESYEQYF
v_call: TRBV7-3; d_call: TRBD2; j_call: TRBJ2-1; cdr3_nt: TGTGCCAGCAGCTTTACGAGCGGGACCGCCTACAATGAGCAGTTCTTC; cdr3_aa: CASSFTSGTAYNEQFF
v_call: TRBV11-1; d_call: .; j_call: TRBJ2-1; cdr3_nt: TGTGCCAGCAGCTTAGAACAGCCCGGATTGGATGAGCAGTTCTTC; cdr3_aa: CASSLEQPGLDEQFF
v_call: TRBV19; d_call: .; j_call: TRBJ1-1; cdr3_nt: TGTGCCAGTAGTATAGCCAACCTTCGGGCTGAAGCTTTCTTT; cdr3_aa: CASSIANLRAEAFF
v_call: TRBV19; d_call: .; j_call: TRBJ1-3; cdr3_nt: TGTGCCAGTAGTGTAAACTCTGGAAACACCATATATTTT; cdr3_aa: CASSVNSGNTIYF
v_call: TRBV30; d_call: TRBD2; j_call: TRBJ2-3; cdr3_nt: TGTGCCTGGAGGCTAGCGGGGACAGATACGCAGTATTTT; cdr3_aa: CAWRLAGTDTQYF
v_call: TRBV30; d_call: .; j_call: TRBJ1-6; cdr3_nt: TGTGCCTGGAGTGTACGTAACTCGGGCTCCTATAATTCACCCCTCCACTTT; cdr3_aa: CAWSVRNSGSYNSPLHF
v_call: TRBV21-1; d_call: .; j_call: TRBJ1-4; cdr3_nt: TGTGCCAGCAGCATCCGCCGAGATCGAAAACTGTTTTTT; cdr3_aa: CASSIRRDRKLFF
v_call: TRBV19; d_call: TRBD2; j_call: TRBJ2-1; cdr3_nt: TGTGCCAGTAGGGGACTAGCGGGAGGTAATGAGCAGTTCTTC; cdr3_aa: CASRGLAGGNEQFF
v_call: TRBV5-1; d_call: TRBD1; j_call: TRBJ2-1; cdr3_nt: TGCGCCAGCAGCCCCCGGGACAGCTACAATGAGCAGTTCTTC; cdr3_aa: CASSPRDSYNEQFF
v_call: TRBV5-4; d_call: .; j_call: TRBJ2-1; cdr3_nt: TGTGCCAGCAGCTTGGATCGGTCCTACAATGAGCAGTTCTTC; cdr3_aa: CASSLDRSYNEQFF
v_call: TRBV18; d_call: .; j_call: TRBJ1-1; cdr3_nt: TGTGCCAGCGCCCCATCGGGGAACACTGAAGCTTTCTTT; cdr3_aa: CASAPSGNTEAFF
v_call: TRBV25-1; d_call: TRBD2; j_call: TRBJ2-7; cdr3_nt: TGTGCCAGCAGCCCTGGCGGGGGGGCGAGGGACGAGCAGTACTTC; cdr3_aa: CASSPGGGARDEQYF
v_call: TRBV6-1; d_call: .; j_call: TRBJ2-7; cdr3_nt: TGTGCCAGCAGTGAGACTTCCTACGAGCAGTACTTC; cdr3_aa: CASSETSYEQYF
v_call: TRBV29-1; d_call: .; j_call: TRBJ2-3; cdr3_nt: TGCAGCACTGACATGTCGACTAGTGGAGATACGCAGTATTTT; cdr3_aa: CSTDMSTSGDTQYF
v_call: TRBV5-1; d_call: .; j_call: TRBJ2-2; cdr3_nt: TGCGCCAGCAGCTTACTGACAGGATCGAACACCGGGGAGCTGTTTTTT; cdr3_aa: CASSLLTGSNTGELFF
v_call: TRBV2; d_call: TRBD1; j_call: TRBJ1-1; cdr3_nt: TGTGCCAGCAAAATGACAGGGACGAACACTGAAGCTTTCTTT; cdr3_aa: CASKMTGTNTEAFF